A selection of T cell receptor beta chains follows, all from one sample in a study of T cell changes during pregnancy in multiple sclerosis. Some clones are missing from TCRdb's copy, which holds only in-frame ones; the method was immunoSEQ multiplex PCR. The sample consists of approximately 40,000 clones, 75% to 90% of them appearing once. Here the sequenced sample was peripheral blood, taken in the first trimester of pregnancy. Receptors were obtained from a female donor in good health, enrolled as a control in a pregnancy study. Both conserved end residues are part of each CDR3. D genes are given only for firm matches. Clone size is not always given. Where it is, it says once, few, many or a class for expanded clones.

size | J | V | D | DNA | CDR3
NA | TRBJ2-2 | TRBV30 | NA | TGTGCCTGGAGTGTAGTACGGGGTTACACCGGGGAGCTGTTTTTT | CAWSVVRGYTGELFF
NA | TRBJ2-5 | TRBV7-9 | NA | TGTGCCAGCAGGGTCGGGTACTCACAAGAGACCCAGTACTTC | CASRVGYSQETQYF
NA | TRBJ1-2 | TRBV25-1 | NA | TGTGCCAGCAGTGAGCTTACGACAGGCAACTATGGCTACACCTTC | CASSELTTGNYGYTF
NA | TRBJ2-5 | TRBV27 | NA | TGTGCCAGCAGTTCCCAGGGGTTAAGTGAGACCCAGTACTTC | CASSSQGLSETQYF
NA | TRBJ2-1 | TRBV7-9 | TRBD2 | TGTGCCACTCGACTAGCGGGAGCCTACAATGAGCAGTTCTTC | CATRLAGAYNEQFF
NA | TRBJ2-5 | TRBV4-1 | TRBD2 | TGCGCCAGCAGCCAACCGATTACTAGCGGAAAGAAAGAGACCCAGTACTTC | CASSQPITSGKKETQYF
NA | TRBJ1-2 | TRBV25-1 | NA | TGTGCCAGCAGTTTCCGGGGGGCTAACTATGGCTACACCTTC | CASSFRGANYGYTF
NA | TRBJ2-1 | TRBV7-6 | NA | TGTGCCAGCGCGGAAAGCACCTACAATGAGCAGTTCTTC | CASAESTYNEQFF
NA | TRBJ2-7 | TRBV30 | TRBD1 | TGTGCCTGGAGCGGGGGACAGGGGTTCTACGAGCAGTACTTC | CAWSGGQGFYEQYF
NA | TRBJ1-6 | TRBV13 | NA | TGTGCCAGCAGCTTAGCTGACCGGGATAATTCACCCCTCCACTTT | CASSLADRDNSPLHF
NA | TRBJ2-1 | TRBV7-8 | TRBD2 | TGTGCCAGCAGCTTATACTCGCGGGGGGCCTACAATGAGCAGTTCTTC | CASSLYSRGAYNEQFF
NA | TRBJ2-7 | TRBV29-1 | TRBD2 | TGCAGCGCCACTAGCGGCGCCAGCGAGCAGTACTTC | CSATSGASEQYF
NA | TRBJ2-2 | TRBV6-5 | NA | TGTGCCAGCAGTTACTCGCAGTTCACCGGGGAGCTGTTTTTT | CASSYSQFTGELFF
NA | TRBJ2-3 | TRBV7-6 | NA | TGTGCCAGCAGCCTCCTAGGATTCGGGGTTACAGATACGCAGTATTTT | CASSLLGFGVTDTQYF
NA | TRBJ2-7 | TRBV10-1 | NA | TGCGCCAGCAGTGAGTGGGACTCGCCCTACGAGCAGTACTTC | CASSEWDSPYEQYF
NA | TRBJ1-5 | TRBV19 | TRBD1 | TGTGCCAGCTGCCAGGGACAGGGAAATCAGCCCCAGCATTTT | CASCQGQGNQPQHF
NA | TRBJ1-2 | TRBV19 | TRBD1 | TGTGCCAGTAGTGTCCCGGGACAGGGCCCTCTCGGCTACACCTTC | CASSVPGQGPLGYTF
medium-sized | TRBJ2-3 | TRBV6-4 | TRBD2 | TGTGCCAGCAGTGAGAAACTAGCGGGGGAGATAGATACGCAGTATTTT | CASSEKLAGEIDTQYF
NA | TRBJ2-3 | TRBV19 | NA | TGTGCCAGTAGTATTGGGGCCACAGATACGCAGTATTTT | CASSIGATDTQYF
NA | TRBJ1-2 | TRBV20-1 | NA | TGCAGTGCTGGGGGCTCGGGGGGCTACACCTTC | CSAGGSGGYTF
NA | TRBJ2-5 | TRBV10-2 | NA | TGCGCCACCCTAAGGCTAGCTAACCAAGAGACCCAGTACTTC | CATLRLANQETQYF
NA | TRBJ1-5 | TRBV11-2 | NA | TGTGCCAGCAGCTTAGATGGTCGGGATAATCAGCCCCAGCATTTT | CASSLDGRDNQPQHF
NA | TRBJ2-2 | TRBV30 | NA | TGTGCCTGGAGTGTACAGGGCGTGGGGAGCGGGGAGCTGTTTTTT | CAWSVQGVGSGELFF
NA | TRBJ1-6 | TRBV7-8 | NA | TGTGCCAGCAGCTTAAGGAGCGGTGACTATAATTCACCCCTCCACTTT | CASSLRSGDYNSPLHF
once | TRBJ2-7 | TRBV4-2 | TRBD2 | TGTGCCAGCAGCCAGTCGACTAGCGGGGGGTACGAGCAGTACTTC | CASSQSTSGGYEQYF
NA | TRBJ2-3 | TRBV5-1 | TRBD1 | TGCGCCAGCCGAACTCGGGACAGGGCTTCTAGCACAGATACGCAGTATTTT | CASRTRDRASSTDTQYF
NA | TRBJ1-1 | TRBV4-2 | NA | TGTGCCAGCAGCCAAGGGGGGGGAGGCCCTGAAGCTTTCTTT | CASSQGGGGPEAFF
NA | TRBJ1-1 | TRBV19 | NA | TGTGCCAGTAGTATAGGGGGCCGGTCTAGCACTGAAGCTTTCTTT | CASSIGGRSSTEAFF
once | TRBJ2-5 | TRBV6-5 | NA | TGTGCCAGCAGTTACTCGAGGGCCGTGGAGACCCAGTACTTC | CASSYSRAVETQYF
NA | TRBJ1-4 | TRBV27 | NA | TGTGCCAGCAGTTTATACGGGGAGCGTAATGAAAAACTGTTTTTT | CASSLYGERNEKLFF
NA | TRBJ2-5 | TRBV11-2 | NA | TGTGCCAGCAGCTTAGCCCAGGGCTGGACGGAGACCCAGTACTTC | CASSLAQGWTETQYF
NA | TRBJ2-7 | TRBV2 | TRBD1 | TGTGCCAGCCGTGGGCCGGGACAGGGTATCACCTACGAGCAGTACTTC | CASRGPGQGITYEQYF
NA | TRBJ2-7 | TRBV11-2 | TRBD1 | TGTGCCAGCAGCTTTAGTACAGGGGGCACCTACGAGCAGTACTTC | CASSFSTGGTYEQYF
NA | TRBJ2-7 | TRBV6-5 | TRBD2 | TGTGCCAGCAGTTCGACTAGCGGGAGTTCCTACGAGCAGTACTTC | CASSSTSGSSYEQYF
once | TRBJ2-5 | TRBV9 | TRBD2 | TGTGCCAGCAGCCCCCAGGGGCTAGCGGGGAACCCCCAAAGGTCTACCCAGTACTTC | CASSPQGLAGNPQRSTQYF
NA | TRBJ2-5 | TRBV6-5 | TRBD1 | TGTGCCAGCAGTTACTCTCGGACAGGGGGCGGAGAGACCCAGTACTTC | CASSYSRTGGGETQYF
NA | TRBJ1-5 | TRBV6-1 | TRBD1 | TGTGCCAGCAGAAGGACAGGGGGAAATCAGCCCCAGCATTTT | CASRRTGGNQPQHF
once | TRBJ1-3 | TRBV4-1 | NA | TGCGCCAGCAGCCAAGATAGTACTGCGCTAAGCAGGGGAAACACCATATATTTT | CASSQDSTALSRGNTIYF
NA | TRBJ2-3 | TRBV23-1 | NA | TGCGCCAGCAGTCAATCGGTCCAGCGTAGCACAGATACGCAGTATTTT | CASSQSVQRSTDTQYF
NA | TRBJ2-3 | TRBV14 | TRBD2 | TGTGCCAGCAGCCTCGGGACTAGCGGACCATATAGCACAGATACGCAGTATTTT | CASSLGTSGPYSTDTQYF
NA | TRBJ1-1 | TRBV28 | TRBD1 | TGTGCCAGCAGTTTACTCAAAAGAGGGACAGGGTTAGCTTTCTTT | CASSLLKRGTGLAFF
NA | TRBJ2-3 | TRBV6-4 | TRBD2 | TGTGCCAGCAGCCTGACTAGCGGGAACACAGATACGCAGTATTTT | CASSLTSGNTDTQYF
NA | TRBJ1-3 | TRBV28 | NA | TGTGCCAGCAGAGGAAGACTGAACTCTGGAAACACCATATATTTT | CASRGRLNSGNTIYF
NA | TRBJ2-5 | TRBV9 | NA | TGTGCCAGCAGCACAGAGGGGGTAGGAGAGACCCAGTACTTC | CASSTEGVGETQYF
NA | TRBJ2-7 | TRBV5-4 | NA | TGTGCCAGCAGCTTACACCCCTACGAGCAGTACTTC | CASSLHPYEQYF
NA | TRBJ2-7 | TRBV30 | TRBD1 | TGTGCCTGGAGCGCGGACAGGGCCTACGAGCAGTACTTC | CAWSADRAYEQYF
NA | TRBJ1-2 | TRBV30 | TRBD1 | TGTGCCTGGACCCTACCGGGACAGCAGAATACCTTC | CAWTLPGQQNTF
NA | TRBJ1-2 | TRBV6-5 | TRBD1 | TGTGCCAGCAGTATCGGGGACAGGATCAACTATGGCTACACCTTC | CASSIGDRINYGYTF
NA | TRBJ2-7 | TRBV7-2 | TRBD2 | TGTGCCAGCAGCCGACTAGCGGACTCCTACGAGCAGTACTTC | CASSRLADSYEQYF
NA | TRBJ2-1 | TRBV5-1 | TRBD1 | TGCGCCAGCAGCTTGGAGGGGGCATCCTACAATGAGCAGTTCTTC | CASSLEGASYNEQFF
NA | TRBJ2-5 | TRBV9 | TRBD2 | TGTGCCAGCAGCGTCGGGGGGGCGATGCAAGAGACCCAGTACTTC | CASSVGGAMQETQYF
NA | TRBJ2-5 | TRBV4-3 | TRBD2 | TGCGCCAGCTCCCCCGGGCTAGCGGGGGGGGTTGAGACCCAGTACTTC | CASSPGLAGGVETQYF
NA | TRBJ1-1 | TRBV28 | NA | TGTGCCAGCAGTTTTTCCCCCGGAGGGAGCACTGAAGCTTTCTTT | CASSFSPGGSTEAFF
NA | TRBJ2-5 | TRBV9 | TRBD2 | TGTGCCAGCAGCTCCGGGACTAGCGGGGGACAAGAGACCCAGTACTTC | CASSSGTSGGQETQYF